Listed below are T cell receptor beta chains from one sample, sequenced in a study of cytomegalovirus exposure and HLA in healthy donors. The repertoire was sequenced with immunoSEQ multiplex PCR; TCRdb's copy has only in-frame clones and lacks some. The sample records almost 200,000 clones, around 79% being singletons. Specimen: PBMCs. These receptors were obtained from a woman in her twenties or thirties in good health and CMV-seropositive. Both conserved end residues are part of each CDR3. The order of the fields is V gene, D gene, clone size, J gene, CDR3 protein, CDR3 DNA. The D gene is left open where the match is weak. A row's size may be missing; if present it is once, few, many or a size class.

V: TRBV29-1
D: .
size: .
J: TRBJ2-5
CDR3: CSVADSGFRETQYF
DNA: TGCAGCGTTGCCGACTCGGGGTTCCGAGAGACCCAGTACTTC

V: TRBV10-3
D: .
size: .
J: TRBJ1-6
CDR3: CAISWGVNSPLHF
DNA: TGTGCCATCAGTTGGGGGGTAAATTCACCCCTCCACTTT

V: TRBV4-3
D: TRBD2
size: .
J: TRBJ2-7
CDR3: CASSQDPSGRYEQYF
DNA: TGCGCCAGCAGCCAAGATCCTAGCGGGAGGTACGAGCAGTACTTC

V: TRBV30
D: .
size: .
J: TRBJ1-5
CDR3: CAWSRRFPQPQHF
DNA: TGTGCCTGGAGCCGGAGGTTTCCCCAGCCCCAGCATTTT

V: TRBV12-5
D: .
size: .
J: TRBJ1-1
CDR3: CASGLVAGWRTEAFF
DNA: TGTGCTAGTGGTTTAGTGGCAGGCTGGCGCACTGAAGCTTTCTTT

V: TRBV4-2
D: TRBD1
size: .
J: TRBJ1-1
CDR3: CASSQGDRGTVEAFF
DNA: TGTGCCAGCAGCCAAGGGGACAGGGGGACTGTTGAAGCTTTCTTT

V: TRBV12-5
D: .
size: .
J: TRBJ2-1
CDR3: CASGTGFLDEQFF
DNA: TGTGCTAGTGGTACAGGTTTCCTCGATGAGCAGTTCTTC

V: TRBV27
D: .
size: few
J: TRBJ2-2
CDR3: CATGEVSNTGELFF
DNA: TGTGCCACCGGGGAGGTTTCTAACACCGGGGAGCTGTTTTTT

V: TRBV25-1
D: TRBD1
size: few
J: TRBJ1-2
CDR3: CASSGTGGYGYTF
DNA: TGTGCCAGCTCCGGGACAGGGGGCTATGGCTACACCTTC

V: TRBV10-3
D: TRBD1
size: few
J: TRBJ2-7
CDR3: CAISHSGTGGGYEQYF
DNA: TGTGCCATCAGTCACTCCGGGACAGGGGGCGGCTACGAGCAGTACTTC

V: TRBV7-9
D: TRBD1
size: .
J: TRBJ1-1
CDR3: CASSLGQGAYGTEAFF
DNA: TGTGCCAGCAGCCTGGGACAGGGGGCGTATGGTACTGAAGCTTTCTTT

V: TRBV29-1
D: TRBD2
size: .
J: TRBJ2-7
CDR3: CSVEDGLAGDEQYF
DNA: TGCAGCGTTGAAGATGGACTAGCGGGAGACGAGCAGTACTTC

V: TRBV21-1
D: .
size: .
J: TRBJ2-6
CDR3: CASSKKWTGNGIRYSGANVLTF
DNA: TGTGCCAGCAGCAAAAAATGGACAGGGAACGGGATCAGATACTCTGGGGCCAACGTCCTGACTTTC

V: TRBV6-1
D: TRBD1
size: many
J: TRBJ2-7
CDR3: CASSTADRASEQYF
DNA: TGTGCCAGCAGCACGGCCGACAGGGCGAGTGAGCAGTACTTC

V: TRBV28
D: TRBD1
size: .
J: TRBJ1-2
CDR3: CASAKRGTGSGYTF
DNA: TGTGCCAGCGCAAAAAGGGGGACAGGGTCTGGCTACACCTTC

V: TRBV5-1
D: .
size: .
J: TRBJ2-5
CDR3: CASSASGQETQYF
DNA: TGCGCCAGCAGCGCCTCGGGACAAGAGACCCAGTACTTC

V: TRBV21-1
D: .
size: few
J: TRBJ2-3
CDR3: CRGDGNTQYF
DNA: TGTCGCGGGGACGGGAATACGCAGTATTTT

V: TRBV27
D: TRBD2
size: few
J: TRBJ2-7
CDR3: CASSLASGSIYEQYF
DNA: TGTGCCAGCAGTCTCGCTAGCGGGAGCATCTACGAGCAGTACTTC